The TCR beta chain under discussion was sequenced for a study of PD-L1 blockade in urothelial cancer. Study in general: The median number of T cells present in blood samples was 140,000 to 150,000.

The time point: pretreatment peripheral blood. The table came from immunoSEQ multiplex PCR; TCRdb's copy has only in-frame clones and leaves some out. This table has over 100,000 clones, 70% to 85% appearing once. This specimen was PBMCs, taken around atezolizumab (anti-PD-L1) treatment. This TCR derives from a man between 45 and 60 years old with urothelial cancer.

DNA of the CDR3: TGTGCCAGCAGTGGGGGAGGGGTGCTTGACGAAAAACTGTTTTTT. Its translation is CASSGGGVLDEKLFF. This chain links TRBV2 with TRBJ1-4, with D perhaps matching TRBD1 (5 bases). Trimming cost V 4 bases and J 8 bases, with 17 bases left between them. This CDR3 has 15 amino acids. Germline CDR1 and CDR2: SNHLY and FYNNEI.